This entry lists 22 T cell receptor beta chains sequenced from one sample in a study of technical replicates of blood from a few donors. Clones were sequenced by immunoSEQ multiplex PCR, and TCRdb holds only the in-frame ones, with some missing. The table has some 89,000 clones, about 95% seen once. The sample taken for sequencing was T cells isolated from PBMCs. The receptors here all came from a human donor in good health.

V gene TRBV19 combines with J gene TRBJ2-1, with 11 bases that match TRBD1. This CDR3 comprises 14 residues. After removal of 5 bases from V and 8 bases from J, the junction contained 5 bases not matched to a gene. Germline CDR1 and CDR2: LNHDA and SQIVND (reference sequence). CDR3 nucleotide sequence: TGTGCCAGTAGTGACCGGGACAGGGGGTATGAGCAGTTCTTC. This translates into CASSDRDRGYEQFF.

The chain links TRBV7-2 to TRBJ2-2; TRBD2 agrees at 9 bases. The CDR3 is 17 residues long. Germline V gene lookup returns CDR1 SGHTA and CDR2 FQGNSA. Losses at the gene ends were 2 bases for V and 2 bases for J; bases not matched to a gene: 6. The CDR3 region has the DNA TGTGCCAGCAGCTTAAGTCTAGCGGGATTAAACACCGGGGAGCTGTTTTTT. This gives the protein CASSLSLAGLNTGELFF.

The chain recombines TRBV6-5 with TRBJ2-7; TRBD1 aligns across 7 bases. This CDR3 has 15 residues. V lost 2 bases, J lost 0 bases, and 4 bases stayed unmatched. Germline-derived CDR1 and CDR2 are MNHEY and SVGAGI. In DNA form, the CDR3 reads TGTGCCAGCAGTTACGGACAGGACATCTCCTACGAGCAGTACTTC. The encoded protein is CASSYGQDISYEQYF.

V gene TRBV5-6 combines with J gene TRBJ1-1; tentatively, D is TRBD1 (5 bases). This CDR3 has 13 amino acids. Deletions cut 0 bases from V and 11 bases from J, with 14 bases between. Germline V gene data show CDR1 as SGHDT and CDR2 as YYEEEE. The CDR3 nucleotides are TGTGCCAGCAGCTTGGGCGAGGGGACTCAGGCTTTCTTT. It specifies CASSLGEGTQAFF.

The CDR3 DNA follows: TGTGCCAGCAGTGAAGAAGGGGGAGAGACCCAGTACTTC. The encoded protein is CASSEEGGETQYF. This chain joins TRBV6-4 and TRBJ2-5; perhaps TRBD1 as D (6 bases). The CDR3 sequence is 13 residues long. The V end was cut by 3 bases, the J end by 4 bases, with 9 bases between. CDR1 is MRHNA, CDR2 SNTAGT, per germline.

The genes are TRBV4-3 and TRBJ2-1, with D unresolved. CDR3 size: 13 residues. Deletions cut 1 base from V and 3 bases from J, with 4 bases between. Germline loops: CDR1 LGHNA, CDR2 YSLEER. The CDR3 DNA is TGCGCCAGCAGCCAAGGCGGCTACAATGAGCAGTTCTTC. Translating gives CASSQGGYNEQFF.

Remarks on this clone: The junction differs from germline at one of its ends, possibly a read error. This rearrangement joins TRBV6-1 to TRBJ1-5; D call uncertain. CDR1 and CDR2 (germline): MNHNS, SASEGT. This CDR3 region has 16 residues. The CDR3 nucleotides are TGTGCCAGCACTGAAAGGTGGCAGGCCATAAATCAGCCCCAGCATTTT. This encodes CASTERWQAINQPQHF.

The chain employs TRBV9 and TRBJ1-1; no firm D call. The CDR3 length is 15 residues. The germline V gene has CDR1 SGDLS and CDR2 YYNGEE. V was trimmed by 1 base and J by 1 base, leaving 11 bases between them. CDR3 protein: CASSVSPTGNTEAFF. The CDR3 DNA follows: TGTGCCAGCAGCGTATCCCCAACCGGGAACACTGAAGCTTTCTTT.

V and J are TRBV25-1 and TRBJ2-3, with D possibly matching TRBD1 (5 bases). The CDR3 totals 14 residues. Trimming pared 4 bases from V and 3 bases from J, leaving 11 bases between. The V gene's germline CDR1 is MGHDK and CDR2 SYGVNS. The CDR3 sequence is CASSVSRATDTQYF. In DNA form, the CDR3 reads TGTGCCAGCAGTGTTAGCAGGGCGACAGATACGCAGTATTTT.

A single count supports this clone. This chain joins TRBV27 and TRBJ2-7; 10 bases align to TRBD2. Per germline, CDR1 MNHEY and CDR2 SMNVEV (reference sequence). There are 15 residues in the CDR3. V lost 3 bases, J lost 1 base, and 3 bases stayed unmatched. CDR3 sequence (DNA): TGTGCCAGCAGTTTCATAGCGGGAGGATCCTACGAGCAGTACTTC. Residues: CASSFIAGGSYEQYF.

This chain connects TRBV5-1 to TRBJ1-2; no firm D call. The germline gives CDR1 SGHRS, CDR2 YFSETQ. There are 13 residues in the CDR3. V shed 3 bases and J shed 4 bases, with 10 bases lying between them. In DNA, the CDR3 is TGCGCCAGCAGCTCCGAAGGGAGCTATGGCTACACCTTC. Its protein product is CASSSEGSYGYTF.

The chain recombines TRBV5-1 with TRBJ2-3; TRBD2 matches at 9 bases. This CDR3 contains 16 residues. V trimming: 3 bases; J trimming: 4 bases; junction bases outside the gene matches: 9. The germline gives CDR1 SGHRS, CDR2 YFSETQ. In DNA, the CDR3 is TGCGCCAGCAGCTCGGGAATAGCGGGAGTCTCAGATACGCAGTATTTT. It is translated as CASSSGIAGVSDTQYF.

V gene TRBV6-1 combines with J gene TRBJ2-3, with 9 bases identical to TRBD2. Germline-derived CDR1 and CDR2 are MNHNS and SASEGT. Unmatched junction bases numbered 3, after V lost 4 bases and J lost 1 base. The CDR3 is made up of 15 amino acids. The CDR3 loop reads CASSVSSGGTDTQYF. CDR3 nucleotides: TGTGCCAGCAGTGTCTCTAGCGGGGGCACAGATACGCAGTATTTT.

The gene calls are TRBV4-3 and TRBJ1-1; 7 nucleotides line up with TRBD1. CDR1 and CDR2 from the germline V gene are LGHNA and YSLEER. V shed 2 bases and J 1 base; nucleotides not matched to a gene: 4. The CDR3 spans 15 residues. CDR3 in amino acids: CASSQNRDRNTEAFF. In DNA form, the CDR3 reads TGCGCCAGCAGCCAAAACCGGGACAGGAACACTGAAGCTTTCTTT.

This clone was detected once. J is TRBJ2-3 and V is TRBV28; TRBD2 matches 10 bases. Germline CDR1 is MDHEN and CDR2 is SYDVKM. The CDR3 has 15 residues. The V and J ends lost 4 bases and 2 bases, in that order; junction bases with no gene match: 3. The CDR3 sequence: CASSSGLAATDTQYF. The CDR3 region has the DNA TGTGCCAGCAGTTCCGGACTAGCGGCCACAGATACGCAGTATTTT.

The chain recombines TRBV9 with TRBJ2-3, with 12 nucleotides matching TRBD2. This CDR3 has 17 amino acids. CDR1 and CDR2 from the germline V gene are SGDLS and YYNGEE. Germline trimming cut 0 bases from V and 0 bases from J; bases unmatched to any gene: 2. CDR3 protein: CASSVGTSGTSTDTQYF. CDR3 nucleotides: TGTGCCAGCAGCGTAGGGACTAGCGGGACGAGCACAGATACGCAGTATTTT.

The rearrangement uses TRBV6-1 and TRBJ2-3, with a tentative D call TRBD2 (6 bases). The CDR3 covers 16 residues. Trimming removed 0 bases at V and 11 bases at J, with 21 bases between. The germline V gene encodes CDR1 MNHNS and CDR2 SASEGT. The CDR3 loop reads CASSEAIMFGEALQYF. CDR3 DNA sequence: TGTGCCAGCAGTGAAGCTATAATGTTTGGGGAGGCTTTGCAGTATTTT.

The chain's CDR3 is CASSYGPGQGIGGYTF. The CDR3 DNA follows: TGTGCCAGCAGCTATGGACCGGGACAGGGGATAGGTGGCTACACCTTC. V is TRBV11-2 and J is TRBJ1-2; TRBD1 matches 10 bases. Germline loops: CDR1 SGHAT, CDR2 FQNNGV. The CDR3 length is 16 residues. Trimming removed 4 bases from V and 7 bases from J; junction bases left unmatched: 12.

The rearrangement uses TRBV7-2 and TRBJ2-1; 8 positions agree with TRBD2. This CDR3 has 14 amino acids. V lost 1 base to trimming and J lost 6 bases; unmatched junction nucleotides: 2. Germline V gives CDR1 SGHTA, CDR2 FQGNSA. CDR3 sequence (DNA): TGTGCCAGCAGCTTAGAGCGGGAGATCAATGAGCAGTTCTTC. Amino acids: CASSLEREINEQFF. Full variable domain (remainder filled in from reference TRBV7-2 and TRBJ2-1): GAGVSQSPSNKVTEKGKDVELRCDPISGHTALYWYRQSLGQGLEFLIYFQGNSAPDKSGLPSDRFSAERTGGSVSTLTIQRTQQEDSAVYLCASSLEREINEQFFGPGTRLTVL.

The chain employs TRBV19 and TRBJ1-1, with 7 bases that match TRBD1. Germline V CDR1 and CDR2: LNHDA, SQIVND (reference sequence). This CDR3 comprises 14 residues. The junction had 9 bases not matched to a gene; V was cut back by 5 bases and J by 6 bases. CDR3 region: CASSARTGTAEAFF. The CDR3 region has the DNA TGTGCCAGTAGTGCCAGGACCGGGACAGCTGAAGCTTTCTTT.

This chain connects TRBV18 to TRBJ2-5, with 11 nucleotides matching TRBD2. J was trimmed by 2 bases and V by 6 bases; bases with no gene match: 8. The CDR3 length is 16 residues. Germline assignment: CDR1 KGHSH and CDR2 LQKENI. The CDR3 DNA follows: TGTGCCAGCTCCAAAACGGGACTAGCGGAACAAGAGACCCAGTACTTC. Its translation: CASSKTGLAEQETQYF. Full variable domain (remainder filled in from reference TRBV18 and TRBJ2-5): NAGVMQNPRHLVRRRGQEARLRCSPMKGHSHVYWYRQLPEEGLKFMVYLQKENIIDESGMPKERFSAEFPKEGPSILRIQQVVRGDSAAYFCASSKTGLAEQETQYFGPGTRLLVL.

The chain recombines TRBV5-1 with TRBJ1-2; 7 bases line up with TRBD1. The CDR3 spans 13 residues. Germline CDR1 is SGHRS and CDR2 is YFSETQ. J was trimmed by 8 bases and V by 4 bases; bases with no gene match: 8. This CDR3 reads CASSTRTGWGYTF. The CDR3 region has the DNA TGCGCCAGCAGCACTCGGACAGGTTGGGGCTACACCTTC.